This paragraph covers one T cell receptor beta chain sequence. This record belongs to a study of blood T cell repertoires in COVID-19. Germline loops: CDR1 MNHEY, CDR2 SMNVEV (reference sequence). CDR3 length equals 16 residues. V was clipped by 2 bases and J by 0 bases; unmatched bases: 4. Sequencing was performed with immunoSEQ multiplex PCR; in TCRdb, only in-frame clones are kept and a portion is missing. The sample holds some 260,000 clones, 86% seen once. Participants reported their clinical history, and cohort assignment relied on those reports. Specimen: PBMCs or T cells enriched from blood (not recorded which). The chain recombines TRBV27 with TRBJ2-1; 7 positions match TRBD1. The clonotype was recovered from a man aged 40-55 years who had recovered from COVID-19. CDR3 residues: CASSLKPGGSYNEQFF. The CDR3 coding sequence is TGTGCCAGCAGTTTAAAACCAGGGGGCTCCTACAATGAGCAGTTCTTC.